This entry lists 27 T cell receptor beta chains sequenced from one sample in a study of cytomegalovirus exposure and HLA in healthy donors. Data came from immunoSEQ multiplex PCR; TCRdb stores just in-frame clones and leaves some out. The sample includes 150,000 to 200,000 clones, 85% to 90% of them seen just once. The sequenced material came from PBMCs. The receptors originated from a woman aged 18-29 years in good health and CMV-seropositive.

The genes are TRBV5-4 and TRBJ1-2, with TRBD1 matching over 7 bases. V lost 4 bases, J lost 5 bases, and 11 bases stayed unmatched. Germline CDR1 SGHNT, CDR2 YYREEE (reference sequence). This CDR3 is built from 15 residues. The CDR3 sequence is CASSKVRQGEYGYTF. For the CDR3, the DNA is TGTGCCAGCAGCAAAGTTCGACAGGGAGAGTATGGCTACACCTTC.

The chain joins TRBV4-1 to TRBJ1-1; D uncertain. CDR3 length: 15 amino acids. CDR1 MGHRA and CDR2 YSYEKL come from the germline V gene. Between the trimmed V and J ends, which lost 5 bases and 0 bases, there was a span of 13 bases. For the CDR3, the DNA is TGCGCCAGCAGCGATTCTCAGAATATGAACACTGAAGCTTTCTTT. Protein product: CASSDSQNMNTEAFF.

Only one count was recorded for this clone. The V and J genes are TRBV28 and TRBJ2-7; D is possibly TRBD1 (5 bases). V was clipped by 5 bases and J by 3 bases, with 17 bases between them. There are 15 residues in the CDR3. Per the germline V gene, CDR1 is MDHEN and CDR2 is SYDVKM. This chain's CDR3 is CASSPTSGSGYEQYF. The CDR3 DNA reads as TGTGCCAGCAGTCCCACCTCAGGGTCGGGCTACGAGCAGTACTTC. Looking up the rest from reference TRBV28 and TRBJ2-7 gives the full variable domain: DVKVTQSSRYLVKRTGEKVFLECVQDMDHENMFWYRQDPGLGLRLIYFSYDVKMKEKGDIPEGYSVSREKKERFSLILESASTNQTSMYLCASSPTSGSGYEQYFGPGTRLTVT.

This chain joins TRBV25-1 and TRBJ2-3; a weak D match, TRBD1 (6 bases). Trimming left V 5 bases short and J 3 bases short, with 12 bases between. The germline V gene encodes CDR1 MGHDK and CDR2 SYGVNS. The CDR3 has 14 amino acids. CDR3 region: CASSIQGETDTQYF. The CDR3 nucleotides read TGTGCCAGCAGTATACAGGGTGAGACAGATACGCAGTATTTT.

The rearrangement joins TRBV7-8 to TRBJ2-3; maybe TRBD1 (6 bases). The germline gives CDR1 SGHVS, CDR2 FQNEAQ. The CDR3 spans 14 residues. Between the trimmed V and J ends, which lost 5 bases and 3 bases, there was a span of 12 bases. The CDR3 coding sequence is TGTGCCAGCAGCACTAAAACAGGGACAGATACGCAGTATTTT. Its translation is CASSTKTGTDTQYF.

The chain is built from TRBV28 and TRBJ2-3; a weak D match, TRBD2 (7 bases). Per the germline V gene, CDR1 is MDHEN and CDR2 is SYDVKM. Deletions cut 4 bases from V and 4 bases from J, with 18 bases between. The CDR3 spans 16 residues. CDR3 DNA sequence: TGTGCCAGCAGTTCCGCGGGGGCGGGAGTGGCAGATACGCAGTATTTT. Protein product: CASSSAGAGVADTQYF.

The chain employs TRBV19 and TRBJ1-2; 9 nucleotides match TRBD1. The CDR3 length is 14 residues. CDR1 LNHDA and CDR2 SQIVND come from the germline V gene (reference sequence). The trim removed 6 bases at V and 5 bases at J, leaving 7 bases unmatched. The CDR3 region is CASRSGTGYYGYTF. DNA of the CDR3: TGTGCCAGTAGATCAGGGACAGGGTATTATGGCTACACCTTC.

The chain joins TRBV23-1 to TRBJ2-3, with 9 bases that match TRBD1. TRBV23-1 counts as an open reading frame of uncertain function. The CDR3 contains 18 residues. The J segment lost 3 bases and the V segment lost 0 bases, leaving 10 bases of the junction unmatched. CDR3 DNA: TGCGCCAGCAGTCAATCCACCCCCGGGACAGGGACAACAGATACGCAGTATTTT. The encoded protein is CASSQSTPGTGTTDTQYF.

The V and J genes are TRBV7-3 and TRBJ2-1, with 11 bases matching TRBD2. Germline CDR1 SGHTA, CDR2 FQGTGA. There are 15 residues in the CDR3. J was trimmed by 9 bases and V by 5 bases; bases with no gene match: 9. The CDR3 DNA reads as TGTGCCAGCAGCACAACTAGCGGGAGTGCAAGTGAGCAGTTCTTC. Encoded protein: CASSTTSGSASEQFF.

This clone was found a few times. The chain employs TRBV28 and TRBJ1-5, with 7 bases matching TRBD1. The V gene's germline CDR1 is MDHEN and CDR2 SYDVKM. The CDR3 is 14 residues long. After removal of 7 bases from V and 2 bases from J, the junction contained 5 bases not matched to a gene. This CDR3 reads CASKGGAGNQPQHF. The CDR3 DNA sequence: TGTGCCAGCAAAGGGGGCGCGGGCAATCAGCCCCAGCATTTT.

V and J are TRBV5-5 and TRBJ2-3, with TRBD2 matching over 9 bases. CDR1 is SGHKS, CDR2 YYEKEE, per germline (reference sequence). V gave up 0 bases and J gave up 1 base; unmatched junction bases: 3. CDR3 length: 16 amino acids. The CDR3 spells CASSLVASGGTDTQYF. The CDR3 coding sequence is TGTGCCAGCAGCTTGGTGGCTAGCGGGGGCACAGATACGCAGTATTTT.

CDR3 loop: CASSIAGGPYNEQFF. For the CDR3, the DNA is TGTGCCAGTAGTATAGCGGGAGGCCCCTACAATGAGCAGTTCTTC. The chain has TRBV19 and TRBJ2-1, with 7 bases that match TRBD2. V trimming: 1 base; J trimming: 2 bases; junction bases outside the gene matches: 2. Germline V lookup: CDR1 LNHDA, CDR2 SQIVND (reference sequence). This CDR3 has 15 residues.

The rearrangement links TRBV7-9 to TRBJ1-3; D is perhaps TRBD1 (6 bases). This CDR3 is 14 amino acids long. The germline V gene encodes CDR1 SEHNR and CDR2 FQNEAQ (reference sequence). V was cut by 6 bases and J by 0 bases, with 9 bases left in between. The CDR3 DNA is TGTGCCAGCAGACTACAGGGCTCTGGAAACACCATATATTTT. This gives the protein CASRLQGSGNTIYF.

The chain uses TRBV27 and TRBJ1-2; a possible D gene is TRBD1 (6 bases). Germline V gene sequence: CDR1 MNHEY, CDR2 SMNVEV (reference sequence). This CDR3 region has 13 residues. V lost 8 bases and J lost 1, with 11 bases in between. The CDR3 here is CASSYRVNYGYTF. DNA for the CDR3: TGTGCCAGCTCCTACAGGGTTAACTATGGCTACACCTTC.

The chain is built from TRBV20-1 and TRBJ2-7; D unresolved. Germline V CDR1 and CDR2: DFQATT, SNEGSKA (reference sequence). The V gene lost 5 bases and the J gene lost 5 bases, with 10 bases spanning the gap. The CDR3 has 11 amino acids. The DNA for the CDR3 is TGCAGTGCTCCAGGCTTACACGAGCAGTACTTC. This gives the protein CSAPGLHEQYF.

This clone came up once. The chain joins TRBV18 to TRBJ2-7; the match to TRBD2 covers 13 bases. The CDR3 contains 17 residues. CDR1 is KGHSH and CDR2 is LQKENI in the germline V gene. Unmatched junction bases numbered 6, after V lost 3 bases and J lost 1 base. The CDR3 DNA reads TGTGCCAGCTCACCGCGACTAGCGGGAGGCAAGTCCTACGAGCAGTACTTC. It specifies CASSPRLAGGKSYEQYF.

The chain combines TRBV7-9 with TRBJ2-3, with TRBD2 identical over 7 bases. The length of the CDR3 is 16 residues. Germline CDR1 reads SEHNR; CDR2 reads FQNEAQ (reference sequence). With V trimmed by 5 bases and J by 6 bases, 14 bases remained unmatched. Here the CDR3 DNA reads TGTGCCAGCAGCCCCTGGTTCGTGGGAGGGCCGGATACGCAGTATTTT. Translating gives CASSPWFVGGPDTQYF.

The J gene is TRBJ1-2, the V gene TRBV15; D remains unclear. Trimming stripped 0 bases from V and 6 bases from J, with 14 bases between. Per germline, CDR1 LNHNV and CDR2 YYDKDF (reference sequence). The CDR3 is made up of 15 amino acids. The CDR3 reads CATSRDLGYSHGYTF. The CDR3 coding sequence is TGTGCCACCAGCAGAGATCTTGGTTACTCTCATGGCTACACCTTC.

The chain recombines TRBV28 with TRBJ2-7, with TRBD1 matching 7 bases. The CDR3 loop spans 15 amino acids. In germline, CDR1 is MDHEN, CDR2 SYDVKM. The V segment lost 5 bases and the J segment 2 bases; nucleotides outside the gene matches: 9. In DNA, the CDR3 is TGTGCCAGCAGTACTACCGGGACAGAGACCTACGAGCAGTACTTC. This sequence encodes CASSTTGTETYEQYF.

This rearrangement joins TRBV28 to TRBJ2-7; D gene uncertain. Trimming took off 6 bases at V and 0 bases at J, with 9 bases between the two ends. Germline CDR1 MDHEN, CDR2 SYDVKM. This CDR3 has 13 amino acids. CDR3 nucleotides: TGTGCCAGCAGCAAGCTAATCTCCTACGAGCAGTACTTC. It yields the protein CASSKLISYEQYF.

This clone was counted once. CDR3: CASSLGGQQETQYF. The DNA of the CDR3 is TGTGCCAGCAGCTTGGGGGGGCAACAAGAGACCCAGTACTTC. The chain carries TRBV7-2 and TRBJ2-5; D might be TRBD2 (7 bases). Germline values: CDR1 SGHTA, CDR2 FQGNSA. Trimming pared 3 bases from V and 2 bases from J, leaving 10 bases between. The CDR3 length is 14 residues.

This chain links TRBV5-1 with TRBJ2-1; D may be TRBD1 (6 bases). The CDR3 has 12 amino acids. The germline CDR1 and CDR2 sequences are SGHRS and YFSETQ. V lost 6 bases, J lost 7 bases, and 11 bases lay in between. CDR3 sequence: CASKSDRNEQFF. The CDR3 nucleotides are TGCGCCAGCAAATCGGACAGAAATGAGCAGTTCTTC.

This clone was found once. The chain carries TRBV28 and TRBJ2-3, with 8 bases fitting TRBD1. V dropped 6 bases and J dropped 4; count of bases not matched to a gene: 6. The germline CDR1 and CDR2 sequences are MDHEN and SYDVKM. The CDR3 covers 14 residues. The CDR3 reads CASSTGQGADTQYF. CDR3 DNA: TGTGCCAGCAGCACTGGACAGGGAGCAGATACGCAGTATTTT.

This clone was seen a single time. The chain carries TRBV11-3 and TRBJ2-3; TRBD2 matches at 10 bases. With 1 base clipped from V and 0 bases from J, the junction kept 4 bases outside the gene matches. CDR3 length: 17 amino acids. Per germline, CDR1 SGHNT and CDR2 YENEEA. The CDR3 coding sequence is TGTGCCAGCAGCTTAGGAGCGGGAGGGCCTAGCACAGATACGCAGTATTTT. It encodes CASSLGAGGPSTDTQYF.

This clone was counted once. The chain links TRBV13 to TRBJ2-7, with unresolved D. CDR3 length: 13 amino acids. Per the germline V gene, CDR1 is PRHDT and CDR2 is FYEKMQ (reference sequence). V lost 2 bases and J 3 bases, leaving 8 bases between the germline ends. The CDR3 DNA sequence: TGTGCCAGCAGCTTAAGACTCCTCTACGAGCAGTACTTC. Amino acid sequence: CASSLRLLYEQYF.

This rearrangement joins TRBV6-5 to TRBJ2-2; D gene uncertain. The CDR3 loop spans 14 amino acids. The ends were cut back, 6 bases at V and 0 bases at J, with 8 bases in the middle. CDR1 MNHEY and CDR2 SVGAGI come from the germline V gene. DNA for the CDR3: TGTGCCAGCAGCCCCTCAGCGAACACCGGGGAGCTGTTTTTT. Translation: CASSPSANTGELFF.

The rearrangement links TRBV5-4 to TRBJ2-7, with 10 bases aligning to TRBD2. V gave up 0 bases and J gave up 4 bases; unmatched junction bases: 1. This CDR3 is 14 amino acids long. Germline values: CDR1 SGHNT, CDR2 YYREEE (reference sequence). As DNA, the CDR3 is TGTGCCAGCAGCTTGGCTAGCGGGAGTTACGAGCAGTACTTC. Encoded protein: CASSLASGSYEQYF.